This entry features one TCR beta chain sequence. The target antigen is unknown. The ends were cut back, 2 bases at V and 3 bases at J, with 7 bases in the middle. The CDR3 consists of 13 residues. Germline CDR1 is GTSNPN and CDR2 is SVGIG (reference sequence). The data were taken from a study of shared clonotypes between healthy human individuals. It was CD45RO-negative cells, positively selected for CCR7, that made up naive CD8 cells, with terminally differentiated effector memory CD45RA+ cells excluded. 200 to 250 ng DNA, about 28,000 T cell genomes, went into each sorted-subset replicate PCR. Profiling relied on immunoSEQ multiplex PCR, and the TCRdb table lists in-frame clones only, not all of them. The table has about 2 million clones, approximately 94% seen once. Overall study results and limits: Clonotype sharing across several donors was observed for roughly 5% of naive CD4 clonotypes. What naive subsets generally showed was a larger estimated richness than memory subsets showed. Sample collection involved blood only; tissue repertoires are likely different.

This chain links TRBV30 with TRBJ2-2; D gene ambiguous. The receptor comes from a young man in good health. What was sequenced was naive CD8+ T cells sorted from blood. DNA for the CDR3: TGTGCCTGGAGTAAGACTTACACCGGGGAGCTGTTTTTT. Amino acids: CAWSKTYTGELFF.